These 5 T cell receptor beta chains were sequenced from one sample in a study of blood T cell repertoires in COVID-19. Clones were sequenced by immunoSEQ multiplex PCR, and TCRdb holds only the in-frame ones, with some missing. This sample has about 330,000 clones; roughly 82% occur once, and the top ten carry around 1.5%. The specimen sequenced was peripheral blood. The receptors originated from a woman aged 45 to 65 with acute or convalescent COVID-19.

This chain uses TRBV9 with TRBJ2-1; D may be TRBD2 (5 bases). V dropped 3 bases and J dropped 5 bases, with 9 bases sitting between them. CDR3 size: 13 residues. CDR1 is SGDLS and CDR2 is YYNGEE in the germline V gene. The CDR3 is CASSGDGDNEQFF. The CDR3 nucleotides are TGTGCCAGCAGCGGAGACGGGGACAATGAGCAGTTCTTC.

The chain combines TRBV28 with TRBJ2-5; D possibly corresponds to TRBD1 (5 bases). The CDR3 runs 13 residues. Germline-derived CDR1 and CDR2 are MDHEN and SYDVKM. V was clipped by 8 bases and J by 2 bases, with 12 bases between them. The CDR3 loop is CASFARDQETQYF. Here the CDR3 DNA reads TGTGCCAGCTTCGCCAGGGATCAAGAGACCCAGTACTTC.

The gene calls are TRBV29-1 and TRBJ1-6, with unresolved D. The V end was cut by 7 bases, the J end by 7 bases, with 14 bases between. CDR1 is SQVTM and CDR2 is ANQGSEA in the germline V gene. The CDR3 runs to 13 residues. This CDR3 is CSATITGNSPLHF. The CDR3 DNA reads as TGCAGCGCTACTATAACGGGGAATTCACCCCTCCACTTT.

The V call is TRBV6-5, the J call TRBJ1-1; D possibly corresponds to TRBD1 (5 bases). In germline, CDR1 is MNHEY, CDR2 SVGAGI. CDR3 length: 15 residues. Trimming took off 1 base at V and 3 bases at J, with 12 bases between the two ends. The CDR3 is CASSYLAGRHTEAFF. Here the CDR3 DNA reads TGTGCCAGCAGTTACTTGGCAGGGAGGCACACTGAAGCTTTCTTT.

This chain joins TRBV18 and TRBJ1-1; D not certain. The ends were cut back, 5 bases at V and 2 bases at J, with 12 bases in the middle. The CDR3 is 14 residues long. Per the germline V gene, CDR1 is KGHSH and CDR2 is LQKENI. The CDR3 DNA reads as TGTGCCAGCTCAGGCGGAGCTCGAAACACTGAAGCTTTCTTT. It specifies CASSGGARNTEAFF. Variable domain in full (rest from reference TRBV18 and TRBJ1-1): NAGVMQNPRHLVRRRGQEARLRCSPMKGHSHVYWYRQLPEEGLKFMVYLQKENIIDESGMPKERFSAEFPKEGPSILRIQQVVRGDSAAYFCASSGGARNTEAFFGQGTRLTVV.